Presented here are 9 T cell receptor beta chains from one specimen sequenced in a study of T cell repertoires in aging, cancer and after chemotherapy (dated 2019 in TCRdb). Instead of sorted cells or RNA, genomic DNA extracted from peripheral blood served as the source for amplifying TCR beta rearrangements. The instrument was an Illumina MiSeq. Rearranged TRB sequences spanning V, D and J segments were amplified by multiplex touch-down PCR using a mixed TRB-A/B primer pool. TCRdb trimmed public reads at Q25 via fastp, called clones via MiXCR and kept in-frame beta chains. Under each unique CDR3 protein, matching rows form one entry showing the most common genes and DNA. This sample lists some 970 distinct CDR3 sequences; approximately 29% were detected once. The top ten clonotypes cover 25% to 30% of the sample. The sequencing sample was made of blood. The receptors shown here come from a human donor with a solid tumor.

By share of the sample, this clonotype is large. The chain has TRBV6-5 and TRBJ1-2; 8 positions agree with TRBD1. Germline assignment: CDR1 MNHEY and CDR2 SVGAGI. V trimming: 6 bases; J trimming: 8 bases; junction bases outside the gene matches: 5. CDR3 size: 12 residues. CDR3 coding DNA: TGTGCCAGCAGGGGACAGGCCTACGGCTACACCTTC. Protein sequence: CASRGQAYGYTF.

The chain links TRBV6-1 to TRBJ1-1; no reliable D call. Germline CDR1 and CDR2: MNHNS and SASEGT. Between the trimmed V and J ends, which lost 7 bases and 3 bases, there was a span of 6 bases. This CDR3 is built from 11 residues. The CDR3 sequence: CASIWYTEAFF. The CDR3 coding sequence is TGTGCCAGCATATGGTACACTGAAGCTTTCTTT.

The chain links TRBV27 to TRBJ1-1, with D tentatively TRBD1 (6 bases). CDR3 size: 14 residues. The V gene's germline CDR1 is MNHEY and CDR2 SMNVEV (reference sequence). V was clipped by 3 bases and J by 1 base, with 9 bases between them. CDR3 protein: CASSLRGGNTEAFF. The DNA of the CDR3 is TGTGCCAGCAGTTTGAGGGGGGGGAACACTGAAGCTTTCTTT.

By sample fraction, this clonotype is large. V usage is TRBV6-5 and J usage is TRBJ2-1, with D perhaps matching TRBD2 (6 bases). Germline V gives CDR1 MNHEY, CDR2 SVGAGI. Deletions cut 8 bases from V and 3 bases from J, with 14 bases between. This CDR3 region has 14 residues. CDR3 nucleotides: TGTGCCAGCCGAAAAGCGGGCAACTACAATGAGCAGTTCTTC. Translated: CASRKAGNYNEQFF.

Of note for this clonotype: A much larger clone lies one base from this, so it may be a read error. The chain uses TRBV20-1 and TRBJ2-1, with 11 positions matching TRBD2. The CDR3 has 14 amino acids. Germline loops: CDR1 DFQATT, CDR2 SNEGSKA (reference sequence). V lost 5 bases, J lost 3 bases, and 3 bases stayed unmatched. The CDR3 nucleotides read TGCAGTGCTGGACTAGCGGGCAGCTACAATGAGCAGTTCTTC. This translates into CSAGLAGSYNEQFF.

The CDR3 reads CASSTRTGGDYGYTF. For the CDR3, the DNA is TGTGCCAGCAGCACGAGGACAGGGGGCGACTATGGCTACACCTTC. V usage is TRBV7-2 and J usage is TRBJ1-2; 11 bases are a match to TRBD1. Germline trimming cut 5 bases from V and 3 bases from J; bases unmatched to any gene: 5. Germline V CDR1 and CDR2: SGHTA, FQGNSA. The CDR3 totals 15 residues.

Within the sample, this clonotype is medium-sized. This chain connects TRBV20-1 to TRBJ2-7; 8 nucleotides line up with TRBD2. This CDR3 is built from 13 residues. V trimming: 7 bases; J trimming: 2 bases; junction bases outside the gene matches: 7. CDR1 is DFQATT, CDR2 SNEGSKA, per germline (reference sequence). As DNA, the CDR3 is TGCAGTGGCGTAGCGGGGCGAACCTACGAGCAGTACTTC. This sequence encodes CSGVAGRTYEQYF.

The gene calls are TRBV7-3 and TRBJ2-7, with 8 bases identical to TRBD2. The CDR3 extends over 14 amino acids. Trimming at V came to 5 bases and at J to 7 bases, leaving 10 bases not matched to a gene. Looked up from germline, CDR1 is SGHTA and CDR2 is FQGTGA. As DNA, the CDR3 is TGTGCCAGCAGCCCGGGGGGGGGCCGATGGGAGCAGTACTTC. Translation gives CASSPGGGRWEQYF.

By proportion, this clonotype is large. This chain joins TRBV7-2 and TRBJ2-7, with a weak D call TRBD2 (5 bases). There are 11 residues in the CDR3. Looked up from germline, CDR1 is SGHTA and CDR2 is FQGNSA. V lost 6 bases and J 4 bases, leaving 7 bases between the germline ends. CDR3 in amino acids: CASSGRYEQYF. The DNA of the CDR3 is TGTGCCAGCAGTGGGAGATACGAGCAGTACTTC.